The clone carrying this T cell receptor beta chain was seen a single time. The CDR3 is 19 residues long. Looked up from germline, CDR1 is SGHAT and CDR2 is FQNNGV. V lost 5 bases to trimming and J lost 0 bases, with 20 bases between them. This entry belongs to a study of control samples from healthy donors and cancer patients. Sequenced by immunoSEQ multiplex PCR; TCRdb stores in-frame clones only, minus some. The repertoire holds approximately 150,000 clones, with about 94% as singletons. The TCR was taken from a man in his 60s with colorectal cancer. This sequence joins TRBV11-2 and TRBJ1-6; D is perhaps TRBD1 (6 bases). Sequencing used PBMCs. The DNA of the CDR3 is TGTGCCAGCAGCCCTACCCCCGGACAGCTGAGCTCCTATAATTCACCCCTCCACTTT. Translation: CASSPTPGQLSSYNSPLHF.